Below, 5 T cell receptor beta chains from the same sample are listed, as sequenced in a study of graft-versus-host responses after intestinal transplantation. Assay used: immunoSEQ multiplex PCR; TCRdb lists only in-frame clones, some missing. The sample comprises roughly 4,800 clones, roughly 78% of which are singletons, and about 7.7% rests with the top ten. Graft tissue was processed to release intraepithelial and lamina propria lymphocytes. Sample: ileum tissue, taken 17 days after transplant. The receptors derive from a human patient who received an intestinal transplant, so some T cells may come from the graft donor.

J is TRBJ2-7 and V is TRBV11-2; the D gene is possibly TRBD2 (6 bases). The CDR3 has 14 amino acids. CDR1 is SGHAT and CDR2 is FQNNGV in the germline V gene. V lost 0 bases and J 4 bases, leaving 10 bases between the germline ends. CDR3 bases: TGTGCCAGCAGCTTAGATAGGACTAAGTACGAGCAGTACGTC. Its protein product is CASSLDRTKYEQYV.

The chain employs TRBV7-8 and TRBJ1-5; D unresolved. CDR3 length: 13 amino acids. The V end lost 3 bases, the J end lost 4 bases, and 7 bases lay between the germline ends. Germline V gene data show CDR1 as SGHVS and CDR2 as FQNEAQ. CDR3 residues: CASSFSPNQPQHF. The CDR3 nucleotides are TGTGCCAGCAGCTTTTCCCCAAATCAGCCCCAGCATTTT.

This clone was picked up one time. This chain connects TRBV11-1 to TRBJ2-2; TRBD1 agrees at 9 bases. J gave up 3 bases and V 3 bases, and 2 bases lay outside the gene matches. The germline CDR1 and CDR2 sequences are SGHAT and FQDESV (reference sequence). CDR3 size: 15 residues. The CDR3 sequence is CASSLTGGDTGELFF. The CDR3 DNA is TGTGCCAGCAGCTTGACAGGGGGGGACACCGGGGAGCTGTTTTTT.

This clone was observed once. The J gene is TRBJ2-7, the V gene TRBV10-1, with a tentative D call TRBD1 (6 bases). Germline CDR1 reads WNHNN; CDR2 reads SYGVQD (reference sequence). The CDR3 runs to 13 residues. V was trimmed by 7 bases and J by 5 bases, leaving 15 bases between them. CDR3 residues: CASISREGDEQYV. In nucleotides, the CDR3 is TGCGCCAGCATCTCCCGTGAGGGGGACGAGCAGTACGTC.

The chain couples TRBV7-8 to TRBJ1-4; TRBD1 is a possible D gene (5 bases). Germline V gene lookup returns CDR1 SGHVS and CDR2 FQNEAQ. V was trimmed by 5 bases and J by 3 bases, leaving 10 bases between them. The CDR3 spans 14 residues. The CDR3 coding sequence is TGTGCCAGCAGCGCCCGACAGTCTAATGAAAAACTGTTTTTT. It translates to CASSARQSNEKLFF.